This record looks at one T cell receptor (beta chain) sequence and its context. Its antigen remains unidentified. The data derive from a study of cytomegalovirus exposure and HLA in healthy donors. Overall study findings and caveats: While the bulk of TCR sequences proved rare, some public TCRs turned up in many donors. Prior analysis indicated that the majority of TCR beta V segments exhibited productivity approximately 87% or approximately 30% of the time. Association of a missense DCLRE1C variant with TCR beta V- and J-gene trimming was reported in a later analysis. Immune exposure data for these donors was limited to CMV serostatus.

PCR was performed using 60 Vbeta and 13 Jbeta primers. TCRdb's copy holds only in-frame clones and misses some; the assay was immunoSEQ multiplex PCR. The data hold about 190,000 clones, with roughly 76% observed a single time. V was clipped by 4 bases and J by 2 bases, with 9 bases between them. The CDR3 length is 12 residues. Germline loops: CDR1 GTSNPN, CDR2 SVGIG (reference sequence). Material: PBMCs. The genes are TRBV30 and TRBJ2-7; the D gene is possibly TRBD1 (6 bases). The clonotype was recovered from a man aged 40-49 years in good health and CMV-seropositive. The CDR3 DNA follows: TGTGCCTGGAATCGGGACACCTACGAGCAGTACTTC. Translating it yields CAWNRDTYEQYF.